This T cell receptor (beta chain) was documented in a study of blood T cell repertoires in COVID-19 (dated by TCRdb to 2020 to 2021). About the full investigation: Samples from collaborators originated in the United States, Italy and Spain and spanned both the acute and convalescent phases of COVID-19. The prospective study material was composed of cDNA or gDNA derived from T cells, B-cell-depleted T cells, or PBMCs. The dataset comprised deeply sampled blood TCRbeta repertoires from subjects exposed to, actively infected with, or recovered from COVID-19. A freely available public database, intended as a resource for researchers studying the immune response to SARS-CoV-2, is where the repertoires were released. The samples were drawn from the first 160 participants of the ongoing ImmuneRACE study and from 950 to 1,500 subjects provided by 6 global collaborators. The sample metadata nearly always contained a de-identified subject ID, COVID-19 status, age in years and sex. Where available, HLA class I and class II types were taken from metadata supplied by the sample provider and were not determined by assay-based typing. Broad study findings and their caveats: Clinical and demographic metadata were provided uncurated, with the amount varying by source and participant.

In the prospective study, participants were roughly 18 to 100 years old, resided in fewer than 25 geographic areas of the United States, and were enrolled through a virtual design. To assign participants to cohorts, the prospective study relied on clinical history that participants themselves reported in a screening survey and a study questionnaire. Recovered participants in ImmuneRACE Cohort 3 were defined by two consecutive negative NP/OP PCR tests, clearance by a healthcare professional, or resolution of symptoms. In the prospective study, mobile phlebotomists collected whole blood, serum and a nasopharyngeal or oropharyngeal swab from each participant. Participants in the prospective study had the option to provide additional blood draws and questionnaires over a roughly two-month period. Prospective study blood samples were shipped either frozen or at room temperature before DNA extraction.

TCRbeta CDR3 regions were amplified from genomic DNA using the immunoSEQ Assay, a bias-controlled multiplex PCR. The original methods were these. The number of nucleated cells in each sample was estimated by amplification of reference gene primers within the assay. To quantify the absolute abundance of each unique TCRbeta CDR3 rearrangement, sequence reads were collapsed and filtered. For each sample, productive Simpson clonality was calculated as the square root of Simpson's diversity index across productive rearrangements. Imported from immuneACCESS, the table was reduced by TCRdb to in-frame sequences with V and J called. These copies leave out some clones; in studies compared against another copy, an unresolved V gene accounts for under half, and the cause of the remainder is not known. V and J calls plus clone size are reproduced from that table; the DNA served to infer D and trimming. Within this sample are 250,000 or so clones, with roughly 86% of them counted one time only. The leading ten clones occupy roughly 1.9% of the sample.

The CDR3 runs 14 residues from the cysteine to the phenylalanine. Here the CDR3 DNA is all that survives: 42 bases in frame from base 1. Trimming removed 2 bases from V and 12 bases from J, leaving 19 bases between the germline ends. CDR1 is given as SGHTA and CDR2 as FQGNSA, both from the germline V gene. Remarks on this clone: Its specific antigen is unknown. Within one base of it there is no much larger clone, and no base qualities were kept.

Material for sequencing was PBMCs or T cells enriched from blood (not recorded which). This sequence uses TRBV7-2 and TRBJ1-1, with the D gene uncertain. This sequence originates from a woman aged 50 to 60 who had recovered from COVID-19. The DNA is as follows: TGTGCCAGCAGCTTAATGGCGACTCTTGTACATACTTTCTTT. Its protein product is CASSLMATLVHTFF.